This T cell receptor beta chain was identified during a study of post-analysis software for immune sequencing data. For the study at large: The disease courses covered relapsing-remitting, secondary progressive and progressive-relapsing multiple sclerosis.

Presence of unique molecular identifiers characterized the TCR beta cDNA libraries. Input of about 0.95 to 11 million T cells yielded 500,000 to 650,000 cDNA molecules. TCRdb re-called the PCR reads with MiXCR, one entry per CDR3 protein. Here the sample spans 380,000 or so distinct CDR3 sequences, approximately 38% being singletons. About this clonotype itself: What it binds is unknown.

Overall study findings and caveats: Patients carried a few TRBV segments more frequently than controls did, and TRBV5-6, TRBV5-1 and TRBV20-1 were among them. A significant reduction in normalized Chao1 diversity was observed in multiple sclerosis patients versus controls. F measure showed strong co-clustering of same-batch samples.

With 3 bases removed from V and 4 bases from J, the gap between germline ends came to 9 bases. This CDR3 is 13 amino acids long. This TCR derives from a girl under 18 with multiple sclerosis. The specimen sequenced was blood. The chain combines TRBV12-3 or TRBV12-4 with TRBJ1-2; D unresolved. CDR3 protein: CASSFSWPYGYTF. CDR3 nucleotides: TGTGCCAGCAGTTTCAGCTGGCCCTATGGCTACACCTTC.